One sample yielded the 16 T cell receptor beta chains listed below, sequenced in a study of blood T cell repertoires in COVID-19. Libraries were prepared by immunoSEQ multiplex PCR; TCRdb keeps only in-frame clonotypes and omits some of them. The sample has about 410,000 clones; around 86% are singletons. Sequenced sample: peripheral blood. The source of these receptors is a woman aged 30 to 39 with active or convalescent COVID-19.

V is TRBV6-5 and J is TRBJ2-7; the D gene is possibly TRBD2 (6 bases). The CDR3 totals 12 residues. The germline V and J ends were trimmed by 6 bases and 4 bases, with 10 bases remaining between them. The germline gives CDR1 MNHEY, CDR2 SVGAGI. CDR3 amino acids: CASSPGVYEQYF. In nucleotides, the CDR3 is TGTGCCAGCAGCCCGGGGGTTTACGAGCAGTACTTC.

J is TRBJ1-6 and V is TRBV4-1; the D is unclear. Germline CDR1 and CDR2: MGHRA and YSYEKL. The CDR3 totals 15 residues. V was shortened by 1 base and J by 7 bases, with 11 bases between the two germline ends. CDR3: CASSQVAAPNSPLHF. The CDR3, as DNA: TGCGCCAGCAGCCAAGTAGCTGCACCGAATTCACCCCTCCACTTT.

This clone has just one count. The chain is built from TRBV6-5 and TRBJ1-5, with a possible D match to TRBD1 (6 bases). The V and J ends lost 0 bases and 3 bases respectively, with 12 bases between them. This CDR3 spans 16 amino acids. Germline CDR1 is MNHEY and CDR2 is SVGAGI. CDR3 sequence reads: CASSYSGAGDNQPQHF. The DNA for the CDR3 is TGTGCCAGCAGTTACTCGGGGGCAGGCGACAATCAGCCCCAGCATTTT.

J is TRBJ1-2 and V is TRBV6-1, with D possibly TRBD1 on 6 matching bases. Germline V gives CDR1 MNHNS, CDR2 SASEGT. CDR3 size: 16 residues. The germline V and J ends were trimmed by 2 bases and 4 bases, with 17 bases remaining between them. The CDR3 DNA is TGTGCCAGCAGTGAACGGCCCGGGGGCGGGGGCTATGGCTACACCTTC. It translates to CASSERPGGGGYGYTF.

V is TRBV5-1 and J is TRBJ1-2; 9 nucleotides line up with TRBD1. Trimming took 5 bases from V and 2 from J; bases not matched to a gene: 16. Germline V CDR1 and CDR2: SGHRS, YFSETQ. The CDR3 is made up of 18 amino acids. This CDR3 is CASSLSGQGNLGNYGYTF. In DNA, the CDR3 is TGCGCCAGCAGTCTTTCGGGACAGGGTAATCTAGGAAACTATGGCTACACCTTC.

The V call is TRBV5-1, the J call TRBJ1-5; 8 positions agree with TRBD1. V shed 4 bases and J 5 bases; nucleotides not matched to a gene: 2. The length of the CDR3 is 13 residues. The germline V gene has CDR1 SGHRS and CDR2 YFSETQ. The CDR3 here is CASSDRGDQPQHF. The CDR3, as DNA: TGCGCCAGCAGCGACAGGGGCGATCAGCCCCAGCATTTT.

This chain joins TRBV5-6 and TRBJ2-3, with 9 bases fitting TRBD2. The CDR3 has 16 residues. Germline trimming cut 0 bases from V and 2 bases from J; bases unmatched to any gene: 4. Germline CDR1 SGHDT, CDR2 YYEEEE. This CDR3 reads CASSLGSSGATDTQYF. For the CDR3, the DNA is TGTGCCAGCAGCTTGGGCTCTAGCGGGGCCACAGATACGCAGTATTTT.

V gene TRBV30 combines with J gene TRBJ1-6; D might be TRBD1 (6 bases). CDR1 and CDR2 (germline): GTSNPN, SVGIG (reference sequence). The CDR3 runs 15 residues. Trimming took 1 base from V and 5 from J, leaving 12 bases between them. In DNA, the CDR3 is TGTGCCTGGAGTGCCCAGGGGACAAATAATTCACCCCTCCACTTT. Translated: CAWSAQGTNNSPLHF.

The table lists this clone with a few counts. The gene calls are TRBV7-9 and TRBJ1-1, with 8 bases that match TRBD1. Germline V gene sequence: CDR1 SEHNR, CDR2 FQNEAQ (reference sequence). V trimming: 6 bases; J trimming: 2 bases; junction bases outside the gene matches: 5. The CDR3 spans 14 residues. In DNA form, the CDR3 reads TGTGCCAGCAGGCCAGGGGGCGGCAACACTGAAGCTTTCTTT. Translating gives CASRPGGGNTEAFF.

To note about this clone: Different DNA sequences within this sample yield the same CDR3. This chain uses TRBV10-3 with TRBJ2-5, with 10 bases matching TRBD2. The CDR3 covers 17 residues. Germline V gene sequence: CDR1 ENHRY, CDR2 SYGVKD. The trim removed 0 bases at V and 0 bases at J, leaving 4 bases unmatched. CDR3: CAISESRTSGYQETQYF. The CDR3 coding sequence is TGTGCCATCAGTGAGTCCCGGACTAGCGGCTACCAAGAGACCCAGTACTTC.

A few counts support this clone. The CDR3 DNA follows: TGTGCCAGCAGCTTGAACAGGGTGAACACTGAAGCTTTCTTT. Translating gives CASSLNRVNTEAFF. The rearrangement uses TRBV11-2 and TRBJ1-1; a possible D gene is TRBD1 (6 bases). The V gene lost 3 bases and the J gene lost 0 bases, with 8 bases spanning the gap. Germline CDR1 and CDR2: SGHAT and FQNNGV. The CDR3 length is 14 residues.

This chain connects TRBV4-1 to TRBJ1-2; D is unresolved. The germline gives CDR1 MGHRA, CDR2 YSYEKL. CDR3 size: 17 residues. Trimming cost V 0 bases and J 0 bases, with 14 bases left between them. The CDR3, as DNA: TGCGCCAGCAGCCAAGAAACGAGGCCAGACGCTAACTATGGCTACACCTTC. Protein sequence: CASSQETRPDANYGYTF.

The gene calls are TRBV5-8 and TRBJ2-6; D is undetermined. The CDR3 loop spans 16 amino acids. Trimming took 2 bases from V and 0 from J, leaving 9 bases between them. Germline lookup yields CDR1 SGHTS and CDR2 YDEGEE. The CDR3 coding sequence is TGTGCCAGCAGCTTTGTCGCGTTCTCTGGGGCCAACGTCCTGACTTTC. This encodes CASSFVAFSGANVLTF. Using reference TRBV5-8 and TRBJ2-6 for the parts outside the CDR3, the full variable domain is EAGVTQSPTHLIKTRGQQATLRCSPISGHTSVYWYQQALGLGLQFLLWYDEGEERNRGNFPPRFSGRQFPNYSSELNVNALELEDSALYLCASSFVAFSGANVLTFGAGSRLTVL.

V and J are TRBV18 and TRBJ1-2, with TRBD1 identical over 11 bases. The CDR3 length is 15 residues. Germline V gene lookup returns CDR1 KGHSH and CDR2 LQKENI. Trimming took 5 bases from V and 4 from J; bases not matched to a gene: 6. For the CDR3, the DNA is TGTGCCAGCTCAGCCGGACAGGGGGCTGTCTATGGCTACACCTTC. It encodes CASSAGQGAVYGYTF.

This clone has a single count. The rearrangement joins TRBV2 to TRBJ2-3; the match to TRBD2 covers 12 bases. Germline-derived CDR1 and CDR2 are SNHLY and FYNNEI. The CDR3 is 15 amino acids. V lost 6 bases to trimming and J lost 6 bases; unmatched junction nucleotides: 7. DNA for the CDR3: TGTGCCAGCAGGACTAGCGGGAGTAAGTCCGATACGCAGTATTTT. Its protein is CASRTSGSKSDTQYF. The variable domain in full, completed from reference TRBV2 and TRBJ2-3, reads EPEVTQTPSHQVTQMGQEVILRCVPISNHLYFYWYRQILGQKVEFLVSFYNNEISEKSEIFDDQFSVERPDGSNFTLKIRSTKLEDSAMYFCASRTSGSKSDTQYFGPGTRLTVL.

CDR3 DNA sequence: TGTGCCAGCAGCAAAACGACAGGGGACTATGGCTACACCTTC. As protein: CASSKTTGDYGYTF. J is TRBJ1-2 and V is TRBV5-6; TRBD1 agrees at 8 bases. V lost 4 bases, J lost 3 bases, and 5 bases stayed unmatched. The length of the CDR3 is 14 residues. The germline CDR1 and CDR2 sequences are SGHDT and YYEEEE.